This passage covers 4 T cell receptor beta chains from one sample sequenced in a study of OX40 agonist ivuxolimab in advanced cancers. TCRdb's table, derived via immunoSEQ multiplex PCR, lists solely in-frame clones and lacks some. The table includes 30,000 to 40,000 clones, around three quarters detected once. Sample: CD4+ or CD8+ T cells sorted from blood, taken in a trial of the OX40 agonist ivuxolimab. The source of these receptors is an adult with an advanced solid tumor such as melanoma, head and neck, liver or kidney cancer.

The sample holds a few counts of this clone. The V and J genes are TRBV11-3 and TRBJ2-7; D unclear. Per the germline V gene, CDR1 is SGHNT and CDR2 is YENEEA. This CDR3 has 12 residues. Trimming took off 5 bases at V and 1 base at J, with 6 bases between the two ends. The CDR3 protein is CASSRPSYEQYV. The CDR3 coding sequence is TGTGCCAGCAGCCGGCCTTCCTACGAGCAGTACGTC.

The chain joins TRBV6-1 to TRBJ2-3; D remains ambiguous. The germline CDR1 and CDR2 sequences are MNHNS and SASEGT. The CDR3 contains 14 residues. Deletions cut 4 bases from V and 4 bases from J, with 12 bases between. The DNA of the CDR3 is TGTGCCAGCAGTGGGACGCCGCCCCCAGATACGCAGTATTTT. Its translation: CASSGTPPPDTQYF.

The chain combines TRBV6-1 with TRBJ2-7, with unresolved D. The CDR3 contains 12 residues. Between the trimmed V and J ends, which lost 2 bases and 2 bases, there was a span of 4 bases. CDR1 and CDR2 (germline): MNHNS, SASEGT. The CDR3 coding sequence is TGTGCCAGCAGTGAAAGTCCCTACGAGCAGTACTTC. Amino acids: CASSESPYEQYF.

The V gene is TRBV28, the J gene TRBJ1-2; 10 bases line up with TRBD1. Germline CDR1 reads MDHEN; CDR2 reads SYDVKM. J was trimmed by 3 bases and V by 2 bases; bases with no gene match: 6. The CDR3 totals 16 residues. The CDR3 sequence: CASSLPGTGVDYGYTF. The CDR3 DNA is TGTGCCAGCAGTTTACCTGGGACAGGGGTAGACTATGGCTACACCTTC.